Below, 10 T cell receptor beta chains from the same sample are listed, as sequenced in a study of OX40 agonist ivuxolimab in advanced cancers. Data came from immunoSEQ multiplex PCR; TCRdb stores just in-frame clones and leaves some out. The table lists more than 60,000 clones, approximately 83% of them singletons. The sample in question was CD4+ or CD8+ T cells sorted from blood, obtained in a trial of the OX40 agonist ivuxolimab. Receptors were obtained from an adult with an advanced solid tumor such as melanoma, head and neck, liver or kidney cancer.

This clone was observed a handful of times. The chain joins TRBV2 to TRBJ1-3; no definite D call. Trimming left V 7 bases short and J 6 bases short, with 16 bases between. The CDR3 is made up of 14 amino acids. CDR1 SNHLY and CDR2 FYNNEI come from the germline V gene. For the CDR3, the DNA is TGTGCCAGCACCGCCATAGGGTGGGAAAACACCATATATTTT. Its protein product is CASTAIGWENTIYF.

V and J are TRBV11-2 and TRBJ2-5; D remains ambiguous. CDR1 is SGHAT, CDR2 FQNNGV, per germline. CDR3 length: 14 residues. The V end lost 0 bases, the J end lost 2 bases, and 7 bases lay between the germline ends. The CDR3 is CASSLDLQQETQYF. For the CDR3, the DNA is TGTGCCAGCAGCTTAGATTTGCAGCAAGAGACCCAGTACTTC.

V and J are TRBV20-1 and TRBJ2-7; TRBD2 might be the D (6 bases). The V end was cut by 1 base, the J end by 6 bases, with 7 bases between. In germline, CDR1 is DFQATT, CDR2 SNEGSKA (reference sequence). This CDR3 is 11 amino acids long. DNA for the CDR3: TGCAGTGCTAGAGGGGACTCCGAGCAGTACTTC. This sequence encodes CSARGDSEQYF.

The chain employs TRBV7-6 and TRBJ2-3; 8 bases match TRBD1. CDR3 length: 15 residues. The V gene end was trimmed by 0 bases and the J gene end by 2 bases; junction bases not matched to a gene: 1. CDR1 and CDR2 from the germline V gene are SGHVS and FNYEAQ. CDR3 amino acids: CASSLAQGATDTQYF. The CDR3, as DNA: TGTGCCAGCAGCTTAGCGCAGGGGGCCACAGATACGCAGTATTTT.

The chain has TRBV7-2 and TRBJ1-2, with D unclear. V was shortened by 8 bases and J by 0 bases, with 13 bases between the two germline ends. CDR3 length equals 14 residues. Germline CDR1 reads SGHTA; CDR2 reads FQGNSA. Here the CDR3 DNA reads TGTGCCAGCTATAAACCCGGGACTAACTATGGCTACACCTTC. Translated: CASYKPGTNYGYTF.

The genes are TRBV7-9 and TRBJ1-1; D unclear. The germline V and J ends were trimmed by 2 bases and 0 bases, with 7 bases remaining between them. Germline CDR1 and CDR2: SEHNR and FQNEAQ (reference sequence). There are 14 residues in the CDR3. The CDR3 region has the DNA TGTGCCAGCAGCTTACATCAGCTGAACACTGAAGCTTTCTTT. It is translated as CASSLHQLNTEAFF.

The genes are TRBV10-1 and TRBJ2-5; no clear D. CDR1 and CDR2 (germline): WNHNN, SYGVQD (reference sequence). V was shortened by 3 bases and J by 5 bases, with 16 bases between the two germline ends. The CDR3 length is 15 residues. The CDR3 DNA is TGCGCCAGCAGTGAATCCCCCCCGGCGATGGAGACCCAGTACTTC. Translated: CASSESPPAMETQYF.

As concerns this clone: This sample also contains other DNA sequences that code for the same CDR3. The gene calls are TRBV9 and TRBJ2-1, with D possibly being TRBD1 (6 bases). Trimming cost V 2 bases and J 10 bases, with 19 bases left between them. The CDR3 spans 15 residues. Germline V gives CDR1 SGDLS, CDR2 YYNGEE. The CDR3 DNA reads TGTGCCAGCAGCGTCGACCCAGCAGGGCAGGGGGAGCAGTTCTTC. Amino acids: CASSVDPAGQGEQFF.

The V gene is TRBV5-4, the J gene TRBJ2-2, with 13 bases lining up with TRBD2. Per the germline V gene, CDR1 is SGHNT and CDR2 is YYREEE (reference sequence). J gave up 2 bases and V 0 bases, and 7 bases lay outside the gene matches. The CDR3 is made up of 19 amino acids. The CDR3 DNA sequence: TGTGCCAGCAGCTTGGACCCCGGACTAGCGGGGGCTAACACCGGGGAGCTGTTTTTT. Amino acids: CASSLDPGLAGANTGELFF.

This chain connects TRBV15 to TRBJ1-2, with D perhaps TRBD1 (5 bases). CDR3 length: 14 residues. The V gene's germline CDR1 is LNHNV and CDR2 YYDKDF (reference sequence). Trimming removed 0 bases at V and 9 bases at J, with 14 bases between. CDR3 DNA: TGTGCCACCAGCAGAGATCGAGGGGCCTGGAGCTACACCTTC. Translation gives CATSRDRGAWSYTF.